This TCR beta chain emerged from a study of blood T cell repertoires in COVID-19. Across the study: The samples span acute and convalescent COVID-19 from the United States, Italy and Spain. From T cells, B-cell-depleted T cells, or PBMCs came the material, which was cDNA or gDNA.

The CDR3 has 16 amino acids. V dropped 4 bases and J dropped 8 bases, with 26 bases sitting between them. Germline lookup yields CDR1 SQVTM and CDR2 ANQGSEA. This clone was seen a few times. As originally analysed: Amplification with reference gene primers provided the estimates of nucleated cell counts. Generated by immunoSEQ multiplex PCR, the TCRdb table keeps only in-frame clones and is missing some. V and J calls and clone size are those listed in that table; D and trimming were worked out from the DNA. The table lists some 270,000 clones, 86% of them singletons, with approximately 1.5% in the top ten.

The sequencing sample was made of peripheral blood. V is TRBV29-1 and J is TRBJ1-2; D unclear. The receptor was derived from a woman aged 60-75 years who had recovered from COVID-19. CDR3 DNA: TGCAGCGTTGTGTGGGTGGGCACCGGGAAGGGCGGCGGCTACACCTTC. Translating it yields CSVVWVGTGKGGGYTF. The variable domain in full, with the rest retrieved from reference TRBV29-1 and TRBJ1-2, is SAVISQKPSRDICQRGTSLTIQCQVDSQVTMMFWYRQQPGQSLTLIATANQGSEATYESGFVIDKFPISRPNLTFSTLTVSNMSPEDSSIYLCSVVWVGTGKGGGYTFGSGTRLTVV.